This record concerns one TCR beta chain sequence. Its specificity is unknown. Some clones are missing from TCRdb's copy, which holds only in-frame ones; the method was immunoSEQ multiplex PCR. The table shows about 160,000 clones, with roughly 90% occurring only once. These data come from a study of T cell responses to AZD1222 COVID-19 vaccine. The study's findings and limits: Clonal diversity was possibly underestimated, and the donors were mostly white British, with more females. Reports say nearly half of spike-specific TCRs go after unmutated variant regions. Just a handful of people given AZD1222 tested seropositive at baseline.

CDR1 SGHVS and CDR2 FQNEAQ come from the germline V gene. The CDR3 covers 15 residues. The V gene lost 1 base and the J gene lost 4 bases, with 12 bases spanning the gap. This TCR was recovered from an adult who received the AZD1222 COVID-19 vaccine. This sample comprised peripheral blood, obtained 28 days after the second AZD1222 dose. This chain links TRBV7-8 with TRBJ2-3; no clear D gene. As DNA, the CDR3 is TGTGCCAGCAGCTTAGGGTCCTGGGGTGCAGATACGCAGTATTTT. Its translation is CASSLGSWGADTQYF.